This TCR beta chain is drawn from a study of early T cells in non-severe SARS-CoV-2 infection. Study summary: The input, bulk RNA from unsorted whole blood, was sequenced, and chains were unpaired.

Only a few counts were recorded for this clonotype. The antigen remains undetermined. J lost 4 bases, V lost 5 bases, and 2 bases had no gene match. The germline gives CDR1 SEHNR, CDR2 FQNEAQ (reference sequence). The CDR3 runs to 13 residues. The TCR library protocol attached unique molecular identifiers to the individual cDNA molecules. TCRdb analysed the 5' RACE reads with MiXCR anew, one entry per CDR3 protein. Here the sample spans 45,000 to 50,000 distinct CDR3 sequences, 5.5% to 6.5% being singletons. Study results and limitations: Using VDJdb, the matching emphasized anti-spike CD8 responses while missing private and CD4 specificities.

Here the sequenced sample was whole blood, taken at baseline. The chain is built from TRBV7-9 and TRBJ2-3; 8 bases match TRBD1. The receptor's source is an adult who was a healthcare worker with PCR-confirmed SARS-CoV-2 infection or an uninfected control (not recorded which). The CDR3 protein is CASSDRGPDTQYF. In DNA, the CDR3 is TGTGCCAGCAGCGACAGGGGTCCAGATACGCAGTATTTT.